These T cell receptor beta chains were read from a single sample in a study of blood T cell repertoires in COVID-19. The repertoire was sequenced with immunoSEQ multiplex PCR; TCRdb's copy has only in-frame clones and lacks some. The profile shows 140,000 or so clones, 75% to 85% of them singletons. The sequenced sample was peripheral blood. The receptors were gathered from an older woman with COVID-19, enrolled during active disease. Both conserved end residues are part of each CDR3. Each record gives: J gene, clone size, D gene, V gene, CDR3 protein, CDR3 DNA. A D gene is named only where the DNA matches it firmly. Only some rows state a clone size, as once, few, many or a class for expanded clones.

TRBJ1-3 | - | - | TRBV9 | CASSVAVATGNTIYF | TGTGCCAGCAGCGTTGCGGTGGCTACTGGAAACACCATATATTTT
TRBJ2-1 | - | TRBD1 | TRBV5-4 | CASSSGQGRYGSYNEQFF | TGTGCCAGCAGCTCGGGACAGGGGAGGTATGGGTCCTACAATGAGCAGTTCTTC
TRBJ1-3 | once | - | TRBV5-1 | CASSLGATSGNTIYF | TGCGCCAGCAGCTTGGGGGCGACCTCTGGAAACACCATATATTTT
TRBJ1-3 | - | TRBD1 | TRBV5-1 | CASSLVGQGTGRNTIYF | TGCGCCAGCAGCTTGGTGGGACAGGGTACGGGGCGAAACACCATATATTTT
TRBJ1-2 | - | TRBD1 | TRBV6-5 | CASRGQGPYGYTF | TGTGCCAGCAGGGGACAGGGTCCTTATGGCTACACCTTC
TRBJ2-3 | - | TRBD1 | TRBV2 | CASSSLAGTADTQYF | TGTGCCAGCAGCTCATTAGCCGGGACAGCAGATACGCAGTATTTT
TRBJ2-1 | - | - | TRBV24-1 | CATSDLIEQFF | TGTGCCACCAGTGATTTGATAGAGCAGTTCTTC
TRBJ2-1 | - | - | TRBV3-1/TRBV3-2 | CASSRGLGDNNEQFF | TGTGCCAGCAGCCGCGGGTTGGGCGACAACAATGAGCAGTTCTTC
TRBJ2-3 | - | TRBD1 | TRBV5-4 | CASTRDRGADTQYF | TGTGCCAGCACCCGGGACAGGGGCGCAGATACGCAGTATTTT
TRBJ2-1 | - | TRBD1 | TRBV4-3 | CASSQDPTGGSYNEQFF | TGCGCCAGCAGCCAAGATCCTACAGGGGGCTCCTACAATGAGCAGTTCTTC
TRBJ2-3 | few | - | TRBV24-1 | CATGGPSTDTQYF | TGTGCCACCGGGGGCCCCAGCACAGATACGCAGTATTTT
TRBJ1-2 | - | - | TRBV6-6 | CASSPGGAFGYTF | TGTGCCAGCAGCCCGGGGGGGGCGTTTGGCTACACCTTC
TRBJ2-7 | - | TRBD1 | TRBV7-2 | CASSLSRDRKFEQYF | TGTGCCAGCAGCTTAAGCCGGGACAGAAAATTCGAGCAGTACTTC
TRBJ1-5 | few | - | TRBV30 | CAWRAAGGPSQPQHF | TGTGCCTGGAGGGCTGCTGGCGGGCCCAGTCAGCCCCAGCATTTT
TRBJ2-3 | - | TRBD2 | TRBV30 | CAWSLGGGGTDTQYF | TGTGCCTGGAGCCTGGGGGGGGGAGGCACAGATACGCAGTATTTT
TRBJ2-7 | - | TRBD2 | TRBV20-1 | CSASMGLAGAYEQYF | TGCAGTGCTAGTATGGGACTAGCGGGGGCCTACGAGCAGTACTTC
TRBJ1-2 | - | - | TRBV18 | CASSPDRGEGGYTF | TGTGCCAGCTCACCAGACCGGGGGGAAGGTGGCTACACCTTC
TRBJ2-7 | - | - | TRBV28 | CASTLGQIYEQYF | TGTGCCAGCACCCTCGGACAGATCTACGAGCAGTACTTC
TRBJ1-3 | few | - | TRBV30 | CAWTRRGSGNTIYF | TGTGCCTGGACCCGCCGCGGCTCTGGAAACACCATATATTTT
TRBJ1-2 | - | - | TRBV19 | CASSILRAEGYTF | TGTGCCAGTAGTATCCTCAGGGCGGAGGGCTACACCTTC
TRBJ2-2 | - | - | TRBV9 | CASSRGQTNTGELFF | TGTGCCAGCAGCCGTGGACAGACGAACACCGGGGAGCTGTTTTTT
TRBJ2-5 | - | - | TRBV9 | CASSVGVFGTKETQYF | TGTGCCAGCAGCGTAGGGGTCTTCGGGACAAAAGAGACCCAGTACTTC
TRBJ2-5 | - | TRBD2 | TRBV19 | CASSATSGGPQETQYF | TGTGCCAGTAGTGCGACTAGCGGGGGGCCTCAAGAGACCCAGTACTTC
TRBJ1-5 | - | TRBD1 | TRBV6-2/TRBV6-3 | CASSPTPGGWGSNQPQHF | TGTGCCAGCAGCCCTACCCCAGGGGGATGGGGGAGCAATCAGCCCCAGCATTTT
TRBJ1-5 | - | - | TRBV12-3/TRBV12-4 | CASSFRGNQPQHF | TGTGCCAGCAGTTTTAGGGGAAATCAGCCCCAGCATTTT
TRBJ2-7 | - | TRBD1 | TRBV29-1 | CSVVGDREQYF | TGCAGCGTTGTTGGGGACAGAGAGCAGTACTTC
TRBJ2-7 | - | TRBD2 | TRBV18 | CASSASSGGRSYEQYF | TGTGCCAGCTCAGCATCTAGCGGGGGCCGTTCCTACGAGCAGTACTTC
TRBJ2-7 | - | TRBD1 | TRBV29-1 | CSVAGTGGYEQYF | TGCAGCGTTGCGGGGACAGGGGGCTACGAGCAGTACTTC
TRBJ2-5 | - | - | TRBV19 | CASSIGGGAETQYF | TGTGCCAGTAGTATCGGTGGGGGGGCGGAGACCCAGTACTTC
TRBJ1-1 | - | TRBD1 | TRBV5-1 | CASSSPTGMNTEAFF | TGCGCCAGCAGCTCGCCGACAGGGATGAACACTGAAGCTTTCTTT
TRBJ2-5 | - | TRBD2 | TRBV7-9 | CASSPGTSGVGQETQYF | TGTGCCAGCAGTCCCGGGACTAGCGGGGTGGGCCAAGAGACCCAGTACTTC
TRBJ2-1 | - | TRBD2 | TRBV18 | CASSLGTKYNEQFF | TGTGCCAGCTCACTCGGGACTAAATACAATGAGCAGTTCTTC
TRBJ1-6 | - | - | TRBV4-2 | CASSQEGRVEYNSPLHF | TGTGCCAGCAGCCAAGAAGGCAGGGTAGAGTATAATTCACCCCTCCACTTT
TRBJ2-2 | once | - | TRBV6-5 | CASIYSGRVELFF | TGTGCCAGCATTTATAGCGGTAGGGTAGAGCTGTTTTTT
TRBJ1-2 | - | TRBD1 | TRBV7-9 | CASSPGQAGNYGYTF | TGTGCCAGCAGCCCAGGACAGGCCGGGAACTATGGCTACACCTTC
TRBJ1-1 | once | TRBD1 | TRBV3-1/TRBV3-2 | CASSQGSRGTEAFF | TGTGCCAGCAGCCAAGGTTCCAGGGGGACTGAAGCTTTCTTT
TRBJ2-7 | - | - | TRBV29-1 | CSVTLLGYEQYF | TGCAGCGTCACCCTACTTGGCTACGAGCAGTACTTC
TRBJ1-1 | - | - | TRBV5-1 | CASSLETGPNTEAFF | TGCGCCAGCAGCCTTGAAACGGGTCCCAACACTGAAGCTTTCTTT
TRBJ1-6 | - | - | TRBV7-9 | CASSLEGGSSSYNSPLHF | TGTGCCAGCAGCTTAGAGGGGGGGTCGAGCTCCTATAATTCACCCCTCCACTTT
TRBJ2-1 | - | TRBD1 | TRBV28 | CASSSYSGTGGQFF | TGTGCCAGCAGTTCTTACTCCGGGACAGGAGGGCAGTTCTTC